The 31 T cell receptor beta chains listed next were all sequenced from one sample in a study of T cell responses to AZD1222 COVID-19 vaccine. TCRdb's table, derived via immunoSEQ multiplex PCR, lists solely in-frame clones and lacks some. Among some 100,000 clones listed, more than 75% were seen once. Sequenced here: peripheral blood, sampled on day 0 of MenACWY control vaccination. The receptors derive from an adult in good health.

CDR3 in DNA: TGTGCCAGCAGTGAATCGCAGGACATTCAGTACTTC. The encoded protein is CASSESQDIQYF. The V gene is TRBV2, the J gene TRBJ2-4; no definite D call. This CDR3 has 12 amino acids. Per the germline V gene, CDR1 is SNHLY and CDR2 is FYNNEI. V was trimmed by 2 bases and J by 8 bases, leaving 7 bases between them.

This clone was seen a single time. The rearrangement uses TRBV5-5 and TRBJ2-3, with 9 bases that match TRBD2. V was pared by 3 bases and J by 2 bases, with 7 bases of the junction left unmatched. Germline assignment: CDR1 SGHKS and CDR2 YYEKEE (reference sequence). The CDR3 totals 16 residues. This chain's CDR3 is CASSYQLAGATDTQYF. The CDR3 DNA sequence: TGTGCCAGCAGCTATCAATTAGCGGGGGCCACAGATACGCAGTATTTT. Full variable domain (remainder filled in from reference TRBV5-5 and TRBJ2-3): DAGVTQSPTHLIKTRGQQVTLRCSPISGHKSVSWYQQVLGQGPQFIFQYYEKEERGRGNFPDRFSARQFPNYSSELNVNALLLGDSALYLCASSYQLAGATDTQYFGPGTRLTVL.

The V call is TRBV19, the J call TRBJ2-4; TRBD2 might be the D (5 bases). Trimming took 0 bases from V and 2 from J, leaving 8 bases between them. The CDR3 consists of 15 residues. Per germline, CDR1 LNHDA and CDR2 SQIVND (reference sequence). The CDR3 region has the DNA TGTGCCAGTAGTATAGATGGACTCCCCAAAAACATTCAGTACTTC. Translating it yields CASSIDGLPKNIQYF.

This chain connects TRBV19 to TRBJ1-2; tentative D call: TRBD1 (5 bases). V was cut by 2 bases and J by 6 bases, with 13 bases left in between. The CDR3 is 14 residues long. The germline CDR1 and CDR2 sequences are LNHDA and SQIVND (reference sequence). CDR3 sequence (DNA): TGTGCCAGTAGTATACGCCGGGGGGACGATGGCTACACCTTC. Translating it yields CASSIRRGDDGYTF.

The rearrangement uses TRBV19 and TRBJ1-1; D perhaps matches TRBD1 (5 bases). The CDR3 extends over 17 amino acids. From germline, CDR1 is LNHDA and CDR2 SQIVND (reference sequence). Trimming pared 3 bases from V and 1 base from J, leaving 18 bases between. This chain's CDR3 is CASSIPREPAGNTEAFF. CDR3 nucleotides: TGTGCCAGTAGTATCCCCAGGGAGCCGGCTGGGAACACTGAAGCTTTCTTT.

The V gene is TRBV2, the J gene TRBJ2-7; D is uncertain. The germline CDR1 and CDR2 sequences are SNHLY and FYNNEI. The CDR3 has 14 residues. The V end lost 4 bases, the J end lost 0 bases, and 10 bases lay between the germline ends. The CDR3 sequence: CASSVLLSSYEQYF. For the CDR3, the DNA is TGTGCCAGCAGTGTACTCCTGAGCTCCTACGAGCAGTACTTC.

V usage is TRBV11-3 and J usage is TRBJ2-3; the D gene is possibly TRBD1 (5 bases). Germline CDR1 and CDR2: SGHNT and YENEEA. Trimming removed 5 bases at V and 2 bases at J, with 14 bases between. The CDR3 is 15 amino acids. The CDR3 DNA sequence: TGTGCCAGCAGCCTGTCGGACATATCCACAGATACGCAGTATTTT. Its protein product is CASSLSDISTDTQYF.

The rearrangement joins TRBV5-1 to TRBJ1-1; D remains unclear. This CDR3 comprises 14 residues. V lost 0 bases, J lost 4 bases, and 10 bases lay in between. Germline CDR1 and CDR2: SGHRS and YFSETQ. The CDR3 region is CASSLEHEGTEAFF. The CDR3 DNA is TGCGCCAGCAGCTTGGAGCATGAGGGCACTGAAGCTTTCTTT. The full variable domain, completed using reference TRBV5-1 and TRBJ1-1, is KAGVTQTPRYLIKTRGQQVTLSCSPISGHRSVSWYQQTPGQGLQFLFEYFSETQRNKGNFPGRFSGRQFSNSRSEMNVSTLELGDSALYLCASSLEHEGTEAFFGQGTRLTVV.

This chain links TRBV7-8 with TRBJ1-6, with D perhaps TRBD1 (5 bases). V lost 5 bases and J lost 14, with 19 bases in between. Germline-derived CDR1 and CDR2 are SGHVS and FQNEAQ. The CDR3 covers 14 residues. The CDR3 reads CASSPARDGQSLHF. The CDR3 DNA reads as TGTGCCAGCAGCCCCGCCCGGGACGGTCAGTCCCTCCACTTT.

This chain joins TRBV19 and TRBJ1-6, with TRBD1 identical over 8 bases. The CDR3 covers 14 residues. The V and J ends lost 3 bases and 7 bases, in that order; junction bases with no gene match: 2. Germline V gives CDR1 LNHDA, CDR2 SQIVND (reference sequence). The CDR3 region is CASSIRGRNSPLHF. CDR3 in DNA: TGTGCCAGTAGTATCAGGGGGCGAAATTCACCCCTCCACTTT. The variable domain in full, with the rest retrieved from reference TRBV19 and TRBJ1-6, is DGGITQSPKYLFRKEGQNVTLSCEQNLNHDAMYWYRQDPGQGLRLIYYSQIVNDFQKGDIAEGYSVSREKKESFPLTVTSAQKNPTAFYLCASSIRGRNSPLHFGNGTRLTVT.

This clone was recorded only once. The V gene is TRBV14, the J gene TRBJ2-4; 7 bases are shared with TRBD2. This CDR3 contains 17 residues. V trimming: 4 bases; J trimming: 7 bases; junction bases outside the gene matches: 16. Germline V CDR1 and CDR2: SGHDN, FVKESK. Here the CDR3 reads CASSPLRGSGTKNIQYF. For the CDR3, the DNA is TGTGCCAGCAGCCCCCTAAGAGGGAGCGGGACGAAGAACATTCAGTACTTC.

A single count supports this clone. The CDR3 DNA sequence: TGTGCCAGCTCGCAGGAGGTAGTCAAAAACATTCAGTACTTC. Its translation is CASSQEVVKNIQYF. V is TRBV18 and J is TRBJ2-4, with D maybe TRBD2 (5 bases). Germline V gene lookup returns CDR1 KGHSH and CDR2 LQKENI. V lost 6 bases, J lost 3 bases, and 12 bases lay in between. CDR3 length equals 14 residues.

The chain recombines TRBV30 with TRBJ2-1; D is perhaps TRBD1 (7 bases). The CDR3 length is 15 residues. Deletions cut 6 bases from V and 3 bases from J, with 18 bases between. CDR1 is GTSNPN and CDR2 is SVGIG in the germline V gene (reference sequence). CDR3 loop: CACQEGAVGYNEQFF. The CDR3 DNA follows: TGTGCCTGCCAGGAGGGGGCAGTTGGCTACAATGAGCAGTTCTTC. Variable domain in full (rest from reference TRBV30 and TRBJ2-1): SQTIHQWPATLVQPVGSPLSLECTVEGTSNPNLYWYRQAAGRGLQLLFYSVGIGQISSEVPQNLSASRPQDRQFILSSKKLLLSDSGFYLCACQEGAVGYNEQFFGPGTRLTVL.

The chain links TRBV9 to TRBJ2-3, with 13 nucleotides matching TRBD2. Germline V gives CDR1 SGDLS, CDR2 YYNGEE. Trimming at V came to 4 bases and at J to 1 base, leaving 3 bases not matched to a gene. CDR3 length equals 16 residues. The CDR3, as DNA: TGTGCCAGCAGCCCGGGACTAGCGGGGCGCACAGATACGCAGTATTTT. It specifies CASSPGLAGRTDTQYF.

This clone appeared a single time. The chain uses TRBV6-2 or TRBV6-3 and TRBJ2-1; 11 bases line up with TRBD1. CDR3 length: 15 residues. Per germline, CDR1 MNHEY and CDR2 SVGEGT. V dropped 8 bases and J dropped 5; count of bases not matched to a gene: 8. The CDR3 region has the DNA TGTGCCAGCCGCCCGGTGGGACAGGGGGACAATGAGCAGTTCTTC. This gives the protein CASRPVGQGDNEQFF.

This clone was recorded only once. This sequence joins TRBV11-2 and TRBJ1-2; 11 positions agree with TRBD1. The CDR3 runs 17 residues. V lost 2 bases, J lost 4 bases, and 9 bases stayed unmatched. CDR1 is SGHAT, CDR2 FQNNGV, per germline. The CDR3 loop is CASSLLSGTGGTYGYTF. The CDR3 DNA reads as TGTGCCAGCAGCTTACTGTCCGGGACAGGGGGTACCTATGGCTACACCTTC.

V is TRBV30 and J is TRBJ1-5; possibly TRBD1 for D (6 bases). This CDR3 has 16 residues. Germline CDR1 is GTSNPN and CDR2 is SVGIG (reference sequence). V gave up 3 bases and J gave up 3 bases, with 18 bases separating them. CDR3 region: CAWSHRTGQHNQPQHF. DNA of the CDR3: TGTGCCTGGAGCCACCGTACCGGACAGCACAATCAGCCCCAGCATTTT.

V usage is TRBV24-1 and J usage is TRBJ2-1; no clear D gene. The CDR3 sequence is 16 residues long. Deletions cut 0 bases from V and 0 bases from J, with 8 bases between. The germline gives CDR1 KGHDR, CDR2 SFDVKD. Here the CDR3 DNA reads TGTGCCACCAGTGATTTGACGGAGAGCTCCTACAATGAGCAGTTCTTC. Translating it yields CATSDLTESSYNEQFF.

The chain joins TRBV5-1 to TRBJ1-6, with 7 nucleotides matching TRBD1. Per germline, CDR1 SGHRS and CDR2 YFSETQ. The CDR3 sequence is 15 residues long. With 0 bases clipped from V and 8 bases from J, the junction kept 5 bases outside the gene matches. CDR3 residues: CASSLDRGYDSPLHF. The CDR3, as DNA: TGCGCCAGCAGCTTGGACAGGGGTTATGATTCACCCCTCCACTTT.

This chain links TRBV6-5 with TRBJ1-5; D remains unclear. Germline CDR1 and CDR2: MNHEY and SVGAGI. The CDR3 is made up of 13 amino acids. V was pared by 6 bases and J by 0 bases, with 6 bases between. CDR3 DNA sequence: TGTGCCAGCAGGTCCAATAGCAATCAGCCCCAGCATTTT. Protein: CASRSNSNQPQHF.

CDR3 in DNA: TGCAGCGTAGGGTACGGGAGCCAAGAGACCCAGTACTTC. Its translation: CSVGYGSQETQYF. V is TRBV29-1 and J is TRBJ2-5; a weak D match, TRBD2 (6 bases). The CDR3 runs 13 residues. The germline V and J ends were trimmed by 6 bases and 1 base, with 12 bases remaining between them. Germline CDR1 reads SQVTM; CDR2 reads ANQGSEA.

This clone occurred a few times. This chain joins TRBV5-8 and TRBJ1-1; D possibly corresponds to TRBD1 (6 bases). In germline, CDR1 is SGHTS, CDR2 YDEGEE. This CDR3 has 15 amino acids. Trimming pared 4 bases from V and 5 bases from J, leaving 18 bases between. The CDR3 reads CASSRREGGGTEAFF. CDR3 bases: TGTGCCAGCAGCCGTCGCGAGGGAGGGGGAACTGAAGCTTTCTTT. Full variable domain (remainder filled in from reference TRBV5-8 and TRBJ1-1): EAGVTQSPTHLIKTRGQQATLRCSPISGHTSVYWYQQALGLGLQFLLWYDEGEERNRGNFPPRFSGRQFPNYSSELNVNALELEDSALYLCASSRREGGGTEAFFGQGTRLTVV.

V is TRBV20-1 and J is TRBJ2-7; D call uncertain. CDR3 length equals 10 residues. V was cut by 2 bases and J by 4 bases, with 3 bases left in between. CDR1 DFQATT and CDR2 SNEGSKA come from the germline V gene (reference sequence). CDR3 nucleotide sequence: TGCAGTGCTAGACGATACGAGCAGTACTTC. Its translation: CSARRYEQYF.

The V call is TRBV5-1, the J call TRBJ2-5; TRBD1 aligns across 11 bases. The CDR3 has 16 amino acids. Germline V gene lookup returns CDR1 SGHRS and CDR2 YFSETQ. The V segment lost 4 bases and the J segment 0 bases; nucleotides outside the gene matches: 5. CDR3 bases: TGCGCCAGCAGCGGAGGGACAGGGGGGTACCAAGAGACCCAGTACTTC. Protein product: CASSGGTGGYQETQYF.

This rearrangement joins TRBV2 to TRBJ2-2; maybe TRBD2 (7 bases). Trimming removed 4 bases from V and 14 bases from J, with 14 bases in between. In germline, CDR1 is SNHLY, CDR2 FYNNEI. This CDR3 has 12 residues. CDR3 nucleotides: TGTGCCAGCAGTGTTCGAAGGGGGGGACTGTTTTTT. It is translated as CASSVRRGGLFF.

The chain couples TRBV7-2 to TRBJ1-2, with 7 bases that match TRBD1. The CDR3 spans 13 residues. Germline V gene lookup returns CDR1 SGHTA and CDR2 FQGNSA. Trimming took 0 bases from V and 8 from J; bases not matched to a gene: 3. CDR3 loop: CASSLARGGGYTF. In nucleotides, the CDR3 is TGTGCCAGCAGCTTAGCCAGGGGGGGCGGCTACACCTTC.

This rearrangement joins TRBV18 to TRBJ2-5, with TRBD1 matching over 8 bases. After removal of 4 bases from V and 1 base from J, the junction contained 5 bases not matched to a gene. CDR1 KGHSH and CDR2 LQKENI come from the germline V gene. The CDR3 consists of 15 residues. CDR3 bases: TGTGCCAGCTCACACCGGGACAGGCTCCAAGAGACCCAGTACTTC. Translated, it gives CASSHRDRLQETQYF. Full variable domain (rest looked up from reference TRBV18 and TRBJ2-5): NAGVMQNPRHLVRRRGQEARLRCSPMKGHSHVYWYRQLPEEGLKFMVYLQKENIIDESGMPKERFSAEFPKEGPSILRIQQVVRGDSAAYFCASSHRDRLQETQYFGPGTRLLVL.

There are a few counts of this clone. The chain combines TRBV19 with TRBJ2-7; the match to TRBD1 covers 8 bases. CDR1 is LNHDA, CDR2 SQIVND, per germline (reference sequence). The junction had 13 bases not matched to a gene; V was cut back by 6 bases and J by 3 bases. This CDR3 is 16 amino acids long. DNA of the CDR3: TGTGCCAGTAGCTCCTCCAGGGGGCCACGATTCTACGAGCAGTACTTC. This gives the protein CASSSSRGPRFYEQYF.

This sequence joins TRBV30 and TRBJ1-2; no clear D. The length of the CDR3 is 13 residues. Per germline, CDR1 GTSNPN and CDR2 SVGIG (reference sequence). Trimming pared 0 bases from V and 4 bases from J, leaving 9 bases between. CDR3 nucleotides: TGTGCCTGGAGTGTATTAGCAGCCTATGGCTACACCTTC. Amino acid sequence: CAWSVLAAYGYTF. Full variable domain (missing parts from reference TRBV30 and TRBJ1-2): SQTIHQWPATLVQPVGSPLSLECTVEGTSNPNLYWYRQAAGRGLQLLFYSVGIGQISSEVPQNLSASRPQDRQFILSSKKLLLSDSGFYLCAWSVLAAYGYTFGSGTRLTVV.

This clone was counted a few times. The chain couples TRBV7-9 to TRBJ2-5; 9 nucleotides match TRBD2. The CDR3 covers 13 residues. Per germline, CDR1 SEHNR and CDR2 FQNEAQ (reference sequence). V dropped 7 bases and J dropped 5; count of bases not matched to a gene: 5. DNA of the CDR3: TGTGCCAGCATCCCTAGCGGGACGGAGACCCAGTACTTC. Translated, it gives CASIPSGTETQYF.

This chain links TRBV4-2 with TRBJ1-3; the D gene is possibly TRBD1 (6 bases). The CDR3 loop spans 16 amino acids. Trimming removed 2 bases at V and 6 bases at J, with 17 bases between. Germline assignment: CDR1 LGHNA and CDR2 YNFKEQ. The CDR3 spells CASSQSPGANENTIYF. The CDR3 region has the DNA TGTGCCAGCAGCCAATCCCCGGGGGCGAACGAAAACACCATATATTTT.